Below, 20 T cell receptor beta chains from the same sample are listed, as sequenced in a study of cytomegalovirus exposure and HLA in healthy donors. Profiling relied on immunoSEQ multiplex PCR, and the TCRdb table lists in-frame clones only, not all of them. Seen here are some 160,000 clones, roughly 91% observed once, and the top ten hold around 3%. Sequencing was done on a sample of PBMCs. These receptors all stem from a man aged 18 to 29 in good health and CMV-seronegative.

V gene TRBV27 combines with J gene TRBJ1-2, with TRBD1 matching 7 bases. Germline CDR1 reads MNHEY; CDR2 reads SMNVEV (reference sequence). The CDR3 runs 14 residues. V dropped 2 bases and J dropped 4; count of bases not matched to a gene: 4. In DNA, the CDR3 is TGTGCCAGCAGTTTACGGACAGGCTTCTATGGCTACACCTTC. It encodes CASSLRTGFYGYTF.

This clone was found once. The chain employs TRBV6-1 and TRBJ1-5; possibly TRBD1 for D (5 bases). CDR1 and CDR2 (germline): MNHNS, SASEGT. With 6 bases removed from V and 1 base from J, the gap between germline ends came to 16 bases. This CDR3 has 16 residues. The CDR3 DNA follows: TGTGCCAGCAGCGAAATGGGGGGGATAAGCAATCAGCCCCAGCATTTT. Translating it yields CASSEMGGISNQPQHF.

The rearrangement links TRBV4-1 to TRBJ2-7, with D maybe TRBD2 (6 bases). Germline-derived CDR1 and CDR2 are MGHRA and YSYEKL. V dropped 1 base and J dropped 5 bases, with 12 bases sitting between them. This CDR3 comprises 14 residues. The CDR3, as DNA: TGCGCCAGCAGCCAAGGGGGCGGAGGGGACGAGCAGTACGTC. Encoded protein: CASSQGGGGDEQYV.

This clone was recorded only once. The gene calls are TRBV7-9 and TRBJ2-7, with a weak D call TRBD2 (6 bases). The length of the CDR3 is 14 residues. Trimming took off 1 base at V and 1 base at J, with 8 bases between the two ends. CDR1 and CDR2 (germline): SEHNR, FQNEAQ (reference sequence). The CDR3, as DNA: TGTGCCAGCAGCTTAGGGGGGGATTCCTACGAGCAGTACTTC. Translating it yields CASSLGGDSYEQYF.

The V gene is TRBV6-5, the J gene TRBJ2-6, with D unresolved. Per germline, CDR1 MNHEY and CDR2 SVGAGI. V was shortened by 4 bases and J by 0 bases, with 7 bases between the two germline ends. The CDR3 is 15 residues long. The CDR3 sequence is CASSFPGSGANVLTF. In nucleotides, the CDR3 is TGTGCCAGCAGTTTTCCAGGCTCTGGGGCCAACGTCCTGACTTTC.

This chain uses TRBV5-6 with TRBJ1-1; 7 bases are shared with TRBD1. The V gene's germline CDR1 is SGHDT and CDR2 YYEEEE. Trimming took 4 bases from V and 10 from J; bases not matched to a gene: 10. The CDR3 covers 13 residues. CDR3 region: CASSDRQGFSAFF. In DNA, the CDR3 is TGTGCCAGCAGCGATAGACAGGGATTCTCAGCTTTCTTT.

The rearrangement joins TRBV2 to TRBJ2-2; TRBD2 aligns across 10 bases. The V gene end was trimmed by 3 bases and the J gene end by 7 bases; junction bases not matched to a gene: 8. Germline values: CDR1 SNHLY, CDR2 FYNNEI. This CDR3 region has 16 residues. In DNA, the CDR3 is TGTGCCAGCAGTGACACGAGCGGGAGGGCCGGCGGGGAGCTGTTTTTT. Translated: CASSDTSGRAGGELFF.

This rearrangement joins TRBV5-1 to TRBJ2-1; 7 nucleotides line up with TRBD1. Germline CDR1 reads SGHRS; CDR2 reads YFSETQ. There are 15 residues in the CDR3. Losses at the gene ends were 0 bases for V and 6 bases for J; bases not matched to a gene: 6. The CDR3 sequence: CASSLVGWDSNEQFF. The CDR3 region has the DNA TGCGCCAGCAGCTTGGTAGGGTGGGACAGCAATGAGCAGTTCTTC.

The chain joins TRBV4-3 to TRBJ2-7, with 8 bases fitting TRBD2. Trimming took 1 base from V and 4 from J; bases not matched to a gene: 15. Germline V lookup: CDR1 LGHNA, CDR2 YSLEER. CDR3 length: 18 amino acids. CDR3 in DNA: TGCGCCAGCAGCCAAGCTACGGTAGCTAGCGGGTGGCGGTACGAGCAGTACTTC. Its translation: CASSQATVASGWRYEQYF.

The chain uses TRBV19 and TRBJ1-1; D is ambiguous. CDR3 size: 12 residues. The germline V gene encodes CDR1 LNHDA and CDR2 SQIVND (reference sequence). The CDR3 sequence is CATGNWNTEAFF. As DNA, the CDR3 is TGTGCGACTGGTAATTGGAACACTGAAGCTTTCTTT.

CDR3 residues: CAYGVGGTDTQYF. As DNA, the CDR3 is TGTGCGTATGGGGTAGGGGGCACAGATACGCAGTATTTT. The chain combines TRBV6-1 with TRBJ2-3, with a possible D match to TRBD1 (5 bases). The germline gives CDR1 MNHNS, CDR2 SASEGT. CDR3 length equals 13 residues.

The genes are TRBV23-1 and TRBJ2-1; 7 bases agree with TRBD1. TRBV23-1 is treated as an ORF (open reading frame) with a function not yet certain. V lost 4 bases to trimming and J lost 8 bases; unmatched junction nucleotides: 11. This CDR3 is 15 amino acids long. The CDR3 protein is CASSLHGTAPHEQFF. The CDR3 DNA follows: TGCGCCAGCAGTCTTCATGGGACAGCGCCCCATGAGCAGTTCTTC.

J is TRBJ2-7 and V is TRBV4-1; the D is unclear. V shed 2 bases and J shed 4 bases, with 12 bases lying between them. CDR3 length: 14 amino acids. Looked up from germline, CDR1 is MGHRA and CDR2 is YSYEKL. CDR3 region: CASSQISSLYEQYF. The CDR3 bases are TGCGCCAGCAGCCAAATCTCGTCCCTTTACGAGCAGTACTTC.

A word on this clone: Other DNA variants within this sample encode the same CDR3. The J gene is TRBJ2-4, the V gene TRBV27, with D possibly matching TRBD2 (6 bases). The germline V and J ends were trimmed by 2 bases and 1 base, with 6 bases remaining between them. The CDR3 has 14 residues. In germline, CDR1 is MNHEY, CDR2 SMNVEV (reference sequence). The CDR3 here is CASSLGGAKNIQYF. In DNA form, the CDR3 reads TGTGCCAGCAGTTTAGGAGGGGCCAAAAACATTCAGTACTTC.

This chain links TRBV2 with TRBJ2-7, with 8 nucleotides matching TRBD1. This CDR3 comprises 13 residues. Germline CDR1 SNHLY, CDR2 FYNNEI. Trimming cost V 3 bases and J 6 bases; bases outside gene matches: 4. CDR3 sequence: CASSESRGREQYV. In DNA form, the CDR3 reads TGTGCCAGCAGTGAGAGCAGGGGGCGCGAGCAGTACGTC.

The chain carries TRBV5-6 and TRBJ1-1; 8 nucleotides align to TRBD1. Germline-derived CDR1 and CDR2 are SGHDT and YYEEEE. The CDR3 length is 14 residues. The V and J ends lost 5 bases and 4 bases, in that order; junction bases with no gene match: 7. The CDR3 spells CASRYTGGVTEAFF. The CDR3 bases are TGTGCCAGCAGATATACAGGGGGGGTCACTGAAGCTTTCTTT.

The rearrangement uses TRBV9 and TRBJ1-5; 9 positions match TRBD1. CDR1 SGDLS and CDR2 YYNGEE come from the germline V gene. With 2 bases clipped from V and 5 bases from J, the junction kept 5 bases outside the gene matches. The CDR3 is made up of 15 amino acids. CDR3 coding DNA: TGTGCCAGCAGCGTCGGGGACAGGGAATATCAGCCCCAGCATTTT. Its translation: CASSVGDREYQPQHF.

The CDR3 nucleotides read TGCGCCAGCAGCTTGTGGAGTCTAGCGGGAGATCCCTCCTACAATGAGCAGTTCTTC. This translates into CASSLWSLAGDPSYNEQFF. This chain links TRBV5-1 with TRBJ2-1, with TRBD2 matching 10 bases. Germline CDR1 is SGHRS and CDR2 is YFSETQ. This CDR3 has 19 amino acids. Germline trimming cut 1 base from V and 0 bases from J; bases unmatched to any gene: 10.

The V gene is TRBV5-1, the J gene TRBJ1-4; 7 nucleotides align to TRBD1. Germline CDR1 SGHRS, CDR2 YFSETQ. CDR3 length: 17 amino acids. V shed 4 bases, J shed 5 bases, and the junction held 14 bases outside the gene matches. The CDR3 sequence: CASSKGQLQVGNEKLFF. In DNA, the CDR3 is TGCGCCAGCAGCAAGGGACAGCTACAAGTAGGGAATGAAAAACTGTTTTTT.

This clone has only a few counts. The genes are TRBV4-2 and TRBJ1-2, with D possibly being TRBD1 (6 bases). Germline CDR1 reads LGHNA; CDR2 reads YNFKEQ. Trimming removed 1 base from V and 5 bases from J, with 8 bases in between. This CDR3 comprises 13 residues. In DNA form, the CDR3 reads TGTGCCAGCAGCCAAGGGGACATGTATGGCTACACCTTC. Translating gives CASSQGDMYGYTF.